Described below is a single T cell receptor (beta chain) sequence and its context. The data originate from a study of blood T cell repertoires in COVID-19. Study summary: Sources were T cells, B-cell-depleted T cells, or PBMCs; the material itself was cDNA or gDNA.

CDR3 size: 14 residues. Trimming took off 6 bases at V and 7 bases at J, with 13 bases between the two ends. Germline CDR1 and CDR2: ENHRY and SYGVKD. Authors' data handling: It was from reference gene primer amplification that nucleated cell counts were estimated. Sequenced by immunoSEQ multiplex PCR; TCRdb stores in-frame clones only, minus some. The DNA gave D and trimming, while V, J and clone size come from that table. The sample records around 220,000 clones, approximately 90% being singletons. Seattle patient enrollment occurred during active infection, with longitudinal follow-up thereafter. This receptor was identified in a woman aged 45-59 years with COVID-19, enrolled during active disease. The specimen was peripheral blood. This chain joins TRBV10-3 and TRBJ1-6; a possible D gene is TRBD1 (6 bases). CDR3 residues: CAISGNTGNSPLHF. CDR3 nucleotides: TGTGCCATCAGCGGGAACACAGGGAATTCACCCCTCCACTTT.